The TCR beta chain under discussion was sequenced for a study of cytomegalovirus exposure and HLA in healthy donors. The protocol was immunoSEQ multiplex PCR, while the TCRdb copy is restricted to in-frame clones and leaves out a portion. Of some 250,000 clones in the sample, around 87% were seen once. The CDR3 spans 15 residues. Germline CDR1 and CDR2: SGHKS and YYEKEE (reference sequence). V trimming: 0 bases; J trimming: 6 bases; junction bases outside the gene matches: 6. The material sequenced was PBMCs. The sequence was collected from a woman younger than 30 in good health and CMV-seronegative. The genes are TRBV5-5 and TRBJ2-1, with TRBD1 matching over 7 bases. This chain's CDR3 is CASSLDRGEGNEQFF. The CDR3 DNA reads TGTGCCAGCAGCTTGGACAGGGGAGAAGGCAATGAGCAGTTCTTC.